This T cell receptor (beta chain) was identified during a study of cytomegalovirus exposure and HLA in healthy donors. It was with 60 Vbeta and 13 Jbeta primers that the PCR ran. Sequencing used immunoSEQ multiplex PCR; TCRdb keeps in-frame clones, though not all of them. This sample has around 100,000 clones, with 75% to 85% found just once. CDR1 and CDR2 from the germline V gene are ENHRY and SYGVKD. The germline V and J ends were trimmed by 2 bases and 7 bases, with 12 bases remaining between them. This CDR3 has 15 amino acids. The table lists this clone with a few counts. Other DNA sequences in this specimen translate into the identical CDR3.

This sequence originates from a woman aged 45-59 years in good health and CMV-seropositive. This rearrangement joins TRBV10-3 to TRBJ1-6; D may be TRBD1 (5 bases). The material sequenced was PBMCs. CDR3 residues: CAISESGALNSPLHF. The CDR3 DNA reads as TGTGCCATCAGTGAGAGTGGGGCCCTAAATTCACCCCTCCACTTT.